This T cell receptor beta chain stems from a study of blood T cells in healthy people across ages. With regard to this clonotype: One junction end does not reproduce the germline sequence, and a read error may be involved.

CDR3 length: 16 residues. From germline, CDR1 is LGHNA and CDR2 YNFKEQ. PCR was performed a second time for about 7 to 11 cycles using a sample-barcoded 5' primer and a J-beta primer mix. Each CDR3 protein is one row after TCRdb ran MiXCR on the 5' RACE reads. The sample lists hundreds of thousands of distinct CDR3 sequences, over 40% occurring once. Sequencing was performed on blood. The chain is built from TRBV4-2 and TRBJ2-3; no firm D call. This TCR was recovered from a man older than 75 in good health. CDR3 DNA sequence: TGTGCCAGCAGCCAAGATGATCCCCGAGAGGCAGATGCGCAGTATTTT. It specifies CASSQDDPREADAQYF.